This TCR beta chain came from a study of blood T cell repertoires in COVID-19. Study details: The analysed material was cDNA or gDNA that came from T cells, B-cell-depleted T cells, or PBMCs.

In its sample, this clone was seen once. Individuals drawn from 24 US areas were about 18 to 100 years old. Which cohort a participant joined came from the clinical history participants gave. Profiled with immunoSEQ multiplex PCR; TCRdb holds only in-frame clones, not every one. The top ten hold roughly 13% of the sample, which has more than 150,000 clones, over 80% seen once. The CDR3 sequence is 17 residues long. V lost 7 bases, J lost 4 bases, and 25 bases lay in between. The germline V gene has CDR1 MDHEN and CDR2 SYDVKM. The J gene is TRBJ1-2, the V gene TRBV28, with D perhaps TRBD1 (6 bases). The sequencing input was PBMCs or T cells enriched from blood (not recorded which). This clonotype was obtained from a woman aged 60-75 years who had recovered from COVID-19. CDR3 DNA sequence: TGTGCCAGCACCCAGACGGGGGGCAAGGGGGAGAGCTATGGCTACACCTTC. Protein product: CASTQTGGKGESYGYTF.